The T cell receptor beta chain described here comes from a study of T cells in Graves' hyperthyroidism and ophthalmopathy. RNA transcripts were the template for amplifying TCR beta CDR3 regions. Researchers ran a first-round RT-PCR on the TCR CDR3 using the HTBI primer set. TCRdb re-called the multiplex PCR reads through MiXCR, storing one row per CDR3 protein. The sample shows fewer than 400,000 distinct CDR3 sequences, 15% to 18% of them seen only once. The diagnostic basis comprised clinical symptoms, serum thyroxine and TRAb, thyroid ultrasound and orbital computed tomography. The source is a woman aged 18-29 years with Graves' hyperthyroidism that later progressed to Graves' ophthalmopathy. Sample: blood.

The CDR3 coding sequence is TGCAGTGCTAGAGGCCTAGCGGGAGATGGCACCGGGGAGCTGTTTTTT. Amino acid sequence: CSARGLAGDGTGELFF. The rearrangement links TRBV20-1 to TRBJ2-2; TRBD2 matches at 10 bases. J was trimmed by 4 bases and V by 1 base; bases with no gene match: 6. The CDR3 has 16 amino acids. From germline, CDR1 is DFQATT and CDR2 SNEGSKA (reference sequence).